This T cell receptor beta chain was observed in a study of T cell responses to AZD1222 COVID-19 vaccine. With regard to this clone: Its specificity is not known.

Measured with immunoSEQ multiplex PCR; TCRdb has only the in-frame clones, and not every one. The sample has 150,000 to 170,000 clones, about 88% seen once. Study-wide points: Nearly half of unique spike-specific TCRs reportedly avoided B.1.351 and B.1.1.7 mutated regions.

The sequence was collected from an adult in good health. The sample here was peripheral blood, taken on day 0 of AZD1222 vaccination.

The DNA of the CDR3 is TGTGCCAGTAAGGGACAGGGCAATCAGCCCCAGCATTTT. Translation: CASKGQGNQPQHF. The chain has TRBV19 and TRBJ1-5; 8 nucleotides agree with TRBD1. V shed 7 bases and J 2 bases; nucleotides not matched to a gene: 1. This CDR3 is 13 amino acids long. Germline loops: CDR1 LNHDA, CDR2 SQIVND (reference sequence).